This T cell receptor (beta chain) was identified in a study of blood T cell repertoires in COVID-19. All recovered Cohort 3 donors got two negative PCRs, got clearance, or saw symptom resolution. Germline V gene lookup returns CDR1 MNHEY and CDR2 SVGAGI. V dropped 6 bases and J dropped 7; count of bases not matched to a gene: 10. The CDR3 spans 14 residues. Some clones are missing from TCRdb's copy, which holds only in-frame ones; the method was immunoSEQ multiplex PCR. The data hold 150,000 to 200,000 clones, with around 84% observed a single time. The receptor comes from a man in his forties who had recovered from COVID-19. The specimen was PBMCs or T cells enriched from blood (not recorded which). The chain links TRBV6-5 to TRBJ2-5; TRBD2 matches 8 bases. The CDR3 loop reads CASRPPGLDGTQYF. In DNA form, the CDR3 reads TGTGCCAGCAGGCCACCGGGACTAGACGGGACCCAGTACTTC.